Presented here are 10 T cell receptor beta chains from one specimen sequenced in a study of neoadjuvant anti-PD-1 for oral cavity cancer. The data were produced by immunoSEQ multiplex PCR, yet TCRdb's version contains in-frame clones alone and is incomplete. Among 11,000 to 15,000 clones, about 68% were seen once, and the ten largest hold just under 3%. Sequenced here: PBMCs, sampled before nivolumab (anti-PD-1) treatment. These TCRs come from a person between 40 and 80 years old with oral cavity squamous cell carcinoma.

V is TRBV6-4 and J is TRBJ1-2; TRBD1 might be the D (6 bases). The CDR3 extends over 16 amino acids. V was clipped by 3 bases and J by 1 base, with 15 bases between them. Germline V gives CDR1 MRHNA, CDR2 SNTAGT. The CDR3 sequence: CASSDINRAGNYGYTF. As DNA, the CDR3 is TGTGCCAGCAGTGATATAAACAGGGCTGGTAACTATGGCTACACCTTC.

The CDR3 sequence is CSVEGLALDTSTDTQYF. In nucleotides, the CDR3 is TGCAGCGTTGAAGGATTAGCGTTGGATACGAGCACAGATACGCAGTATTTT. This chain links TRBV29-1 with TRBJ2-3; D is possibly TRBD2 (5 bases). V dropped 1 base and J dropped 0 bases, with 17 bases sitting between them. Per the germline V gene, CDR1 is SQVTM and CDR2 is ANQGSEA. The CDR3 extends over 17 amino acids.

The chain joins TRBV25-1 to TRBJ1-2, with D hard to call. Germline assignment: CDR1 MGHDK and CDR2 SYGVNS. With 1 base removed from V and 2 bases from J, the gap between germline ends came to 8 bases. This CDR3 is 14 amino acids long. CDR3 in amino acids: CASSELGFNYGYTF. In nucleotides, the CDR3 is TGTGCCAGCAGTGAATTAGGGTTCAACTATGGCTACACCTTC.

The chain joins TRBV6-5 to TRBJ2-1; 10 positions match TRBD2. J gave up 0 bases and V 4 bases, and 3 bases lay outside the gene matches. Germline-derived CDR1 and CDR2 are MNHEY and SVGAGI. This CDR3 is built from 16 residues. The CDR3 region is CASSFQREGSYNEQFF. CDR3 nucleotides: TGTGCCAGCAGTTTTCAGCGGGAGGGCTCCTACAATGAGCAGTTCTTC.

For the CDR3, the DNA is TGCGCCAGCAGCTTCAGGACCTACCGATTCACAGATACGCAGTATTTT. It translates to CASSFRTYRFTDTQYF. The V and J genes are TRBV5-1 and TRBJ2-3; D not certain. V dropped 2 bases and J dropped 2 bases, with 15 bases sitting between them. The CDR3 is 16 amino acids. Germline V gene lookup returns CDR1 SGHRS and CDR2 YFSETQ.

The CDR3 loop is CASITGTGRTNYGYTF. Written as DNA, the CDR3 is TGTGCCAGCATAACCGGGACAGGGCGAACTAACTATGGCTACACCTTC. The gene calls are TRBV5-5 and TRBJ1-2; TRBD1 matches 9 bases. With 6 bases clipped from V and 0 bases from J, the junction kept 9 bases outside the gene matches. The germline CDR1 and CDR2 sequences are SGHKS and YYEKEE (reference sequence). The CDR3 covers 16 residues.

As DNA, the CDR3 is TGTGCCATCAGTGAGGCTAGCAATCAGCCCCAGCATTTT. It specifies CAISEASNQPQHF. The chain carries TRBV10-3 and TRBJ1-5, with unresolved D. The CDR3 loop spans 13 amino acids. Germline CDR1 reads ENHRY; CDR2 reads SYGVKD. With 2 bases removed from V and 0 bases from J, the gap between germline ends came to 2 bases.

As DNA, the CDR3 is TGTGCCAGCAGGGACGGGACAGGGGTCTACGAGCAGTACTTC. It encodes CASRDGTGVYEQYF. The chain uses TRBV28 and TRBJ2-7; the match to TRBD1 covers 10 bases. Germline V gene sequence: CDR1 MDHEN, CDR2 SYDVKM. Germline trimming cut 6 bases from V and 3 bases from J; bases unmatched to any gene: 5. There are 14 residues in the CDR3.

The chain is built from TRBV7-8 and TRBJ2-2; D possibly matches TRBD1 or TRBD2 (5 bases each). Trimming stripped 3 bases from V and 6 bases from J, with 14 bases between. This CDR3 is 15 amino acids long. Germline CDR1 reads SGHVS; CDR2 reads FQNEAQ. CDR3 bases: TGTGCCAGCAGCTTGGGCTCATGGGACGCCGGGGAGCTGTTTTTT. Translated, it gives CASSLGSWDAGELFF.

The gene calls are TRBV5-8 and TRBJ1-5; possible D gene TRBD1, 5 bases. Germline CDR1 SGHTS, CDR2 YDEGEE. This CDR3 is 15 amino acids long. V lost 0 bases to trimming and J lost 6 bases, with 13 bases between them. CDR3 protein: CASSLGGIGGQPQHF. CDR3 in DNA: TGTGCCAGCAGCTTGGGCGGGATCGGGGGTCAGCCCCAGCATTTT.